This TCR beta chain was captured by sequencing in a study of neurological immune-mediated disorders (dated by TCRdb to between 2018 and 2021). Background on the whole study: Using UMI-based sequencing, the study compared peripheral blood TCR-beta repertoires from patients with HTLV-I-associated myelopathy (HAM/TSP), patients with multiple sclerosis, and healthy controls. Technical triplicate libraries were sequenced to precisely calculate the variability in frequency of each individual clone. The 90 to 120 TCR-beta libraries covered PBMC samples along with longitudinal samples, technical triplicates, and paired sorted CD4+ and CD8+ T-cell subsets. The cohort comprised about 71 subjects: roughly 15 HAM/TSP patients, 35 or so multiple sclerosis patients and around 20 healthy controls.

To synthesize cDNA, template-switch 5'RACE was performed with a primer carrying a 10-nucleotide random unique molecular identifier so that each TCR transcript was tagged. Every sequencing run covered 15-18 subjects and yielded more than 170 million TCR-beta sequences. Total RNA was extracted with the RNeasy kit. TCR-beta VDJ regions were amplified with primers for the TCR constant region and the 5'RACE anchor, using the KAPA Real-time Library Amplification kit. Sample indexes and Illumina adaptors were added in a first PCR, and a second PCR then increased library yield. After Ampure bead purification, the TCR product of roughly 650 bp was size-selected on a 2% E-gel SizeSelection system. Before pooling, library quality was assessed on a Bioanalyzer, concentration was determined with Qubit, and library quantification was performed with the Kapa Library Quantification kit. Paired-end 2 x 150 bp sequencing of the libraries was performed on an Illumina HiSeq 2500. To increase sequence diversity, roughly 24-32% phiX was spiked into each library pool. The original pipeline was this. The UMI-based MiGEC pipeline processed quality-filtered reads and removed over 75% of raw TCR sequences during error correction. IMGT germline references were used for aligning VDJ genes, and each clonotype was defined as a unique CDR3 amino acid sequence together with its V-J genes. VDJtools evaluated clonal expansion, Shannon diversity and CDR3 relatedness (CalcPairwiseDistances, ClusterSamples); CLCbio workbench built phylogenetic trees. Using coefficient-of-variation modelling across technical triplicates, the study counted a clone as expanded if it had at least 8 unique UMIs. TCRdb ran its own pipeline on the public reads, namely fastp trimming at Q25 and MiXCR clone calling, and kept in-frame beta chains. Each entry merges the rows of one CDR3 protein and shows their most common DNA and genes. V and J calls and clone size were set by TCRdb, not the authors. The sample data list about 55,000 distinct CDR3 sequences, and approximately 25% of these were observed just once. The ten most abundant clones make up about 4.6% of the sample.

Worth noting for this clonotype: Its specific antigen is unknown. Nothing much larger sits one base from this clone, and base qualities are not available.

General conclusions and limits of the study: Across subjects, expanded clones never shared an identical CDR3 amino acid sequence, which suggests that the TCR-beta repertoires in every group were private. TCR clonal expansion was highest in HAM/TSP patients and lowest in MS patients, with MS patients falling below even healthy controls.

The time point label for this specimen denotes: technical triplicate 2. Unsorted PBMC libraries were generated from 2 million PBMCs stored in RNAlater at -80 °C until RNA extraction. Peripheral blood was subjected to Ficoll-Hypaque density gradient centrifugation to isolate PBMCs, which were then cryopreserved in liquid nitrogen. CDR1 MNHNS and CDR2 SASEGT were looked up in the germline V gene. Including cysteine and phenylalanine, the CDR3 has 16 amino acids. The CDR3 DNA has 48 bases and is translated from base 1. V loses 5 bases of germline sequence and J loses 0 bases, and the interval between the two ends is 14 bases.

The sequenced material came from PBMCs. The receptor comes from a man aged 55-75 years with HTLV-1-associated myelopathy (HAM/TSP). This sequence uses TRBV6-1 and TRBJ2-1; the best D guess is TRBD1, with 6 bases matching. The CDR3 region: CASSSIRGNSYNEQFF. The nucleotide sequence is TGTGCCAGCAGTTCGATAAGGGGGAACTCCTACAATGAGCAGTTCTTC.